This T cell receptor (beta chain) was retrieved from a study of blood T cell repertoires in COVID-19. Study overall: The origin of the acute and convalescent COVID-19 samples was the United States, Italy and Spain. PBMCs, B-cell-depleted T cells, or T cells provided the cDNA or gDNA that made up the material.

From germline, CDR1 is SNHLY and CDR2 FYNNEI. V was pared by 4 bases and J by 3 bases, with 9 bases between. This CDR3 comprises 13 residues. Per the original methods: Nucleated cell counts were estimated from reference gene primer amplification. The data were produced by immunoSEQ multiplex PCR, yet TCRdb's version contains in-frame clones alone and is incomplete. The V and J calls and clone size come from that table; D and trimming were worked out from the DNA. The sample carries roughly 220,000 clones, 85% to 90% recorded once. The chain links TRBV2 to TRBJ1-2, with unresolved D. Material: peripheral blood. This clonotype was sampled from a man aged 80 or over with acute or convalescent COVID-19. CDR3 loop: CASSGRSDYGYTF. The CDR3 nucleotides are TGTGCCAGCAGTGGCCGGAGTGACTATGGCTACACCTTC.